Following are 25 T cell receptor beta chains from one sample sequenced in a study of cytomegalovirus exposure and HLA in healthy donors. Primers included in the PCR were 60 Vbeta and 13 Jbeta primers. The data were produced by immunoSEQ multiplex PCR, yet TCRdb's version contains in-frame clones alone and is incomplete. The table has around 84,000 clones, approximately 80% seen once. Sequencing was performed on PBMCs. These receptors were obtained from a human donor in good health.

V usage is TRBV5-1 and J usage is TRBJ2-5; D call uncertain. The V gene lost 4 bases and the J gene lost 1 base, with 8 bases spanning the gap. Germline V CDR1 and CDR2: SGHRS, YFSETQ. CDR3 length: 13 residues. CDR3 coding DNA: TGCGCCAGCAGCATCGGTTCCCAAGAGACCCAGTACTTC. This translates into CASSIGSQETQYF.

The chain couples TRBV18 to TRBJ2-1; D is perhaps TRBD2 (6 bases). The V end was cut by 1 base, the J end by 6 bases, with 10 bases between. CDR3 length: 14 amino acids. CDR1 KGHSH and CDR2 LQKENI come from the germline V gene. The CDR3 DNA reads as TGTGCCAGCTCACCACAGCACGGGGGCAATGAGCAGTTCTTC. Its translation: CASSPQHGGNEQFF.

The chain links TRBV2 to TRBJ1-5; no reliable D call. Germline CDR1 and CDR2: SNHLY and FYNNEI. V dropped 2 bases and J dropped 0 bases, with 5 bases sitting between them. This CDR3 is 14 amino acids long. CDR3 DNA sequence: TGTGCCAGCAGTGAAAACGGTAGCAATCAGCCCCAGCATTTT. As protein: CASSENGSNQPQHF.

The sample holds a few counts of this clone. The chain employs TRBV5-5 and TRBJ2-5; D is uncertain. V lost 2 bases, J lost 5 bases, and 4 bases lay in between. The length of the CDR3 is 11 residues. Germline-derived CDR1 and CDR2 are SGHKS and YYEKEE (reference sequence). CDR3 amino acids: CASSFRETQYF. CDR3 nucleotide sequence: TGTGCCAGCAGCTTCCGGGAGACCCAGTACTTC.

The rearrangement links TRBV7-2 to TRBJ1-2, with D possibly TRBD1 on 6 matching bases. The germline V and J ends were trimmed by 5 bases and 4 bases, with 11 bases remaining between them. The V gene's germline CDR1 is SGHTA and CDR2 FQGNSA. The CDR3 consists of 13 residues. CDR3 region: CASSPTGSYGYTF. The CDR3 DNA sequence: TGTGCCAGCAGCCCGACAGGTTCCTATGGCTACACCTTC. The full variable domain, completed using reference TRBV7-2 and TRBJ1-2, is GAGVSQSPSNKVTEKGKDVELRCDPISGHTALYWYRQSLGQGLEFLIYFQGNSAPDKSGLPSDRFSAERTGGSVSTLTIQRTQQEDSAVYLCASSPTGSYGYTFGSGTRLTVV.

The genes are TRBV5-1 and TRBJ2-5; D may be TRBD2 (5 bases). This CDR3 has 15 residues. Germline CDR1 SGHRS, CDR2 YFSETQ. Trimming pared 3 bases from V and 2 bases from J, leaving 14 bases between. CDR3 bases: TGCGCCAGCAGCTCTTTTGTGGGCGGGCAAGAGACCCAGTACTTC. Protein product: CASSSFVGGQETQYF.

This clone occurred once. V gene TRBV9 combines with J gene TRBJ2-2, with D possibly matching TRBD2 (5 bases). The V end was cut by 4 bases, the J end by 3 bases, with 13 bases between. The germline V gene encodes CDR1 SGDLS and CDR2 YYNGEE. This CDR3 comprises 15 residues. The CDR3 coding sequence is TGTGCCAGCAGCACCTCCGGGATAGACACCGGGGAGCTGTTTTTT. Protein product: CASSTSGIDTGELFF.

This clone was seen more than once but under ten times. This sequence joins TRBV19 and TRBJ1-1; D gene uncertain. Per germline, CDR1 LNHDA and CDR2 SQIVND (reference sequence). Deletions cut 7 bases from V and 5 bases from J, with 14 bases between. CDR3 length: 13 residues. Written as DNA, the CDR3 is TGTGCCAGTACCGCCTATTTGCTGACTGAAGCTTTCTTT. Its protein product is CASTAYLLTEAFF.

This chain links TRBV7-9 with TRBJ1-2; D call uncertain. V gave up 6 bases and J gave up 8 bases, with 19 bases separating them. CDR1 and CDR2 from the germline V gene are SEHNR and FQNEAQ (reference sequence). The CDR3 totals 14 residues. CDR3 sequence: CASSQELRGRGYTF. CDR3 nucleotides: TGTGCCAGCAGTCAGGAGCTTCGGGGTCGGGGCTACACCTTC.

This rearrangement joins TRBV10-3 to TRBJ2-5, with TRBD2 matching 7 bases. J gave up 3 bases and V 5 bases, and 12 bases lay outside the gene matches. The germline V gene has CDR1 ENHRY and CDR2 SYGVKD. The CDR3 has 16 amino acids. The CDR3 nucleotides read TGTGCCATCAGTTCATCCCCGACTAGCTCTGAAGAGACCCAGTACTTC. It specifies CAISSSPTSSEETQYF.

The CDR3 DNA reads TGTGCCAGCAGTTACCAGCGGGGGGGCTCAGCCGGGGAGCTGTTTTTT. This translates into CASSYQRGGSAGELFF. The J gene is TRBJ2-2, the V gene TRBV6-6; 10 nucleotides line up with TRBD2. V gave up 2 bases and J gave up 6 bases; unmatched junction bases: 6. CDR3 size: 16 residues. Germline V CDR1 and CDR2: MNHNY, SVGAGI (reference sequence).

Points on this clone: This sample includes further DNA sequences coding for the same CDR3. The V and J genes are TRBV29-1 and TRBJ1-5, with D perhaps TRBD1 (6 bases). Trimming stripped 4 bases from V and 6 bases from J, with 13 bases between. CDR3 length equals 13 residues. The germline V gene has CDR1 SQVTM and CDR2 ANQGSEA. The CDR3 spells CSVGEGGGQPQHF. The CDR3 DNA reads TGCAGCGTTGGAGAGGGGGGAGGTCAGCCCCAGCATTTT.

The CDR3 sequence: CASSLGQGNTGELFF. CDR3 DNA: TGTGCCAGCAGCTTGGGACAGGGGAACACCGGGGAGCTGTTTTTT. The chain uses TRBV7-9 and TRBJ2-2, with 9 bases that match TRBD1. The V and J ends lost 3 bases and 1 base, in that order; junction bases with no gene match: 0. There are 15 residues in the CDR3. CDR1 SEHNR and CDR2 FQNEAQ come from the germline V gene (reference sequence).

The genes are TRBV7-9 and TRBJ1-5, with D unresolved. The germline V gene has CDR1 SEHNR and CDR2 FQNEAQ (reference sequence). V was clipped by 0 bases and J by 8 bases, with 14 bases between them. The CDR3 sequence is 15 residues long. The CDR3 sequence: CASSLAGAGGEPQHF. The CDR3 DNA reads as TGTGCCAGCAGCTTAGCCGGCGCGGGCGGGGAGCCCCAGCATTTT.

The V and J genes are TRBV27 and TRBJ1-5; 10 bases agree with TRBD1. This CDR3 is 15 amino acids long. Germline CDR1 and CDR2: MNHEY and SMNVEV (reference sequence). Trimming removed 5 bases from V and 6 bases from J; junction bases left unmatched: 7. The CDR3 protein is CASSPRQGAGQPQHF. DNA for the CDR3: TGTGCCAGCAGTCCCCGACAGGGGGCAGGTCAGCCCCAGCATTTT.

The chain carries TRBV9 and TRBJ2-4; 7 bases fit TRBD1. Germline V CDR1 and CDR2: SGDLS, YYNGEE. The CDR3 loop spans 16 amino acids. J gave up 3 bases and V 4 bases, and 10 bases lay outside the gene matches. The CDR3 DNA sequence: TGTGCCAGCAGCTTGACGACAGGGTTTTACAAAAACATTCAGTACTTC. Protein: CASSLTTGFYKNIQYF.

This chain connects TRBV19 to TRBJ1-6, with D uncertain. The CDR3 extends over 14 amino acids. Germline V lookup: CDR1 LNHDA, CDR2 SQIVND (reference sequence). The V end was cut by 4 bases, the J end by 10 bases, with 14 bases between. The CDR3 region is CASSTSTRKSPLHF. Here the CDR3 DNA reads TGTGCCAGTAGTACCAGTACACGCAAATCACCCCTCCACTTT.

The chain carries TRBV5-1 and TRBJ1-4, with 10 nucleotides matching TRBD1. Germline loops: CDR1 SGHRS, CDR2 YFSETQ. V was pared by 4 bases and J by 10 bases, with 10 bases of the junction left unmatched. The CDR3 extends over 15 amino acids. Written as DNA, the CDR3 is TGCGCCAGCAGCACAGGGGGGACAGGGGCAGGAAAACTGTTTTTT. It specifies CASSTGGTGAGKLFF.

The gene calls are TRBV5-1 and TRBJ2-7; 11 bases are a match to TRBD1. CDR1 SGHRS and CDR2 YFSETQ come from the germline V gene. This CDR3 has 15 amino acids. Trimming at V came to 3 bases and at J to 7 bases, leaving 9 bases not matched to a gene. The CDR3 reads CASSSVGQGAWEQYF. CDR3 nucleotides: TGCGCCAGCAGCTCGGTCGGACAGGGGGCTTGGGAGCAGTACTTC.

The chain employs TRBV5-1 and TRBJ2-3; no clear D. The V gene lost 5 bases and the J gene lost 1 base, with 14 bases spanning the gap. This CDR3 has 15 amino acids. Germline loops: CDR1 SGHRS, CDR2 YFSETQ. CDR3 DNA sequence: TGCGCCAGCAGGACCAGGCCCGGCGGCACAGATACGCAGTATTTT. Protein product: CASRTRPGGTDTQYF.

The gene calls are TRBV7-9 and TRBJ2-2, with TRBD1 matching 8 bases. J gave up 6 bases and V 5 bases, and 8 bases lay outside the gene matches. Germline CDR1 reads SEHNR; CDR2 reads FQNEAQ (reference sequence). There are 15 residues in the CDR3. The DNA of the CDR3 is TGTGCCAGCAGCCGCGACAGGGGTGGATCCGGGGAGCTGTTTTTT. As protein: CASSRDRGGSGELFF.

This clone has more than one count but fewer than ten. This chain joins TRBV14 and TRBJ1-3; D remains unclear. From germline, CDR1 is SGHDN and CDR2 FVKESK. The CDR3 loop spans 15 amino acids. Trimming took off 4 bases at V and 2 bases at J, with 12 bases between the two ends. This CDR3 is CASSPRLDPGNTIYF. The CDR3, as DNA: TGTGCCAGCAGCCCCCGGCTAGACCCTGGAAACACCATATATTTT. Combining the CDR3 with reference TRBV14 and TRBJ1-3 gives the whole variable domain EAGVTQFPSHSVIEKGQTVTLRCDPISGHDNLYWYRRVMGKEIKFLLHFVKESKQDESGMPNNRFLAERTGGTYSTLKVQPAELEDSGVYFCASSPRLDPGNTIYFGEGSWLTVV.

This chain joins TRBV13 and TRBJ1-1; 8 bases align to TRBD1. The CDR3 has 17 residues. Looked up from germline, CDR1 is PRHDT and CDR2 is FYEKMQ (reference sequence). Trimming removed 3 bases from V and 2 bases from J; junction bases left unmatched: 11. The CDR3: CASSFWDRTSFNTEAFF. Here the CDR3 DNA reads TGTGCCAGCAGCTTTTGGGACAGGACATCCTTCAACACTGAAGCTTTCTTT.

The V call is TRBV7-9, the J call TRBJ1-3; TRBD1 might be the D (6 bases). Per the germline V gene, CDR1 is SEHNR and CDR2 is FQNEAQ (reference sequence). The CDR3 sequence is 14 residues long. The germline V and J ends were trimmed by 5 bases and 8 bases, with 16 bases remaining between them. CDR3 coding DNA: TGTGCCAGCAGCGCCGACAGGCGGGTAGACACCATATATTTT. The encoded protein is CASSADRRVDTIYF.

The chain has TRBV11-3 and TRBJ2-7; no clear D gene. Germline-derived CDR1 and CDR2 are SGHNT and YENEEA. The CDR3 has 13 residues. Trimming took off 0 bases at V and 5 bases at J, with 8 bases between the two ends. CDR3 DNA sequence: TGTGCCAGCAGCTTAGAGGCTTTCCACGAGCAGTACTTC. It is translated as CASSLEAFHEQYF.